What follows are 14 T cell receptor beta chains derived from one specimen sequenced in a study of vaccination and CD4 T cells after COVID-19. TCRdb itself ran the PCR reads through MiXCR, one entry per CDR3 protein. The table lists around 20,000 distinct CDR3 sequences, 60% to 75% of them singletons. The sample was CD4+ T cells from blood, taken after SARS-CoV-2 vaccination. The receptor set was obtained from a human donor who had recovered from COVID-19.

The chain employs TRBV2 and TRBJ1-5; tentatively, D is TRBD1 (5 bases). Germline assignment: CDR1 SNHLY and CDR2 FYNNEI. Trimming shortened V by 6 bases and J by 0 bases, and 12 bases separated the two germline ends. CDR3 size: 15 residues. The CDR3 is CASRAYTGSNQPQHF. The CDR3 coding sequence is TGTGCCAGCAGAGCCTATACAGGTAGCAATCAGCCCCAGCATTTT.

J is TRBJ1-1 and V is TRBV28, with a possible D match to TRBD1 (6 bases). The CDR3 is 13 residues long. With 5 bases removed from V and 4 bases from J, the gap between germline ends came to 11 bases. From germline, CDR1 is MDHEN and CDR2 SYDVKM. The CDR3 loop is CASSLSGVTEAFF. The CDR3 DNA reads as TGTGCCAGCAGTCTATCAGGGGTCACTGAAGCTTTCTTT.

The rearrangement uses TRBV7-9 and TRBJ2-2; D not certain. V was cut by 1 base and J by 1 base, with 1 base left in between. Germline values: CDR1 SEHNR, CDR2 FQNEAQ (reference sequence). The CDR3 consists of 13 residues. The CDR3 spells CASSLGNTGELFF. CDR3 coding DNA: TGTGCCAGCAGCTTAGGGAACACCGGGGAGCTGTTTTTT.

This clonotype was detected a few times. The CDR3 here is CASSQAARASGRVGEQFF. Here the CDR3 DNA reads TGCGCCAGCAGCCAAGCAGCCCGGGCTAGCGGGAGAGTAGGGGAGCAGTTCTTC. V and J are TRBV4-1 and TRBJ2-1, with TRBD2 identical over 10 bases. J gave up 10 bases and V 1 base, and 16 bases lay outside the gene matches. The germline V gene has CDR1 MGHRA and CDR2 YSYEKL. The CDR3 covers 18 residues.

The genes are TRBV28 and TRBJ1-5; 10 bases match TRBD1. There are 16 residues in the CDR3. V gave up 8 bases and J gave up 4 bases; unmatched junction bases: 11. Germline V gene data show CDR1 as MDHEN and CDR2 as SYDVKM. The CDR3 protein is CASGTVPGQGNQPQHF. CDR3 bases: TGTGCCAGCGGGACCGTACCGGGACAGGGGAATCAGCCCCAGCATTTT.

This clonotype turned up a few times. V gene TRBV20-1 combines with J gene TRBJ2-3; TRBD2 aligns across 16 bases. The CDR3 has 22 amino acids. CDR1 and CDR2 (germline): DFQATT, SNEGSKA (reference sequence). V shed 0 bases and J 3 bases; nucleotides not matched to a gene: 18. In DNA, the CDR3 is TGCAGTGCTAGAGAGCCCCCAAGGGTCGGGACTAGCGGGAGGGTGATGACAGATACGCAGTATTTT. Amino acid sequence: CSAREPPRVGTSGRVMTDTQYF.

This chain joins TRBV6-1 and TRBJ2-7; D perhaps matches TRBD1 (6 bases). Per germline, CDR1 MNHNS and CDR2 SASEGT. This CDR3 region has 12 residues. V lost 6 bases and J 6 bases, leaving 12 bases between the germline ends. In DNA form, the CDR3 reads TGTGCCAGCAGGCAGGGGAAGGGCGAGCAGTACTTC. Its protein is CASRQGKGEQYF.

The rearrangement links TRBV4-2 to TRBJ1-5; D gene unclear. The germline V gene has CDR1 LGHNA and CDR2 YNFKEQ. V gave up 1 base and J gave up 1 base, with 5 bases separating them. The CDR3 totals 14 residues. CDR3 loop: CASSQGQSNQPQHF. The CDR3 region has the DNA TGTGCCAGCAGCCAAGGGCAAAGCAATCAGCCCCAGCATTTT.

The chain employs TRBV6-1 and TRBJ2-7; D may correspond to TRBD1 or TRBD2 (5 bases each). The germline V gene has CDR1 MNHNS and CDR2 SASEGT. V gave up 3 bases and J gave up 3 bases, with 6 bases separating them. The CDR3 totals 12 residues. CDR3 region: CASSEGVYEQYF. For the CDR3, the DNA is TGTGCCAGCAGTGAGGGGGTCTACGAGCAGTACTTC.

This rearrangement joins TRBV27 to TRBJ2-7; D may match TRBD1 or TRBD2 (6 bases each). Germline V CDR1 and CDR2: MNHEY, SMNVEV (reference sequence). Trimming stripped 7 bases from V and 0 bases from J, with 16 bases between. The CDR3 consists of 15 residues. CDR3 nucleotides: TGTGCCAGCAAGCTACAGGGACTTGGCTCCTACGAGCAGTACTTC. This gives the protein CASKLQGLGSYEQYF.

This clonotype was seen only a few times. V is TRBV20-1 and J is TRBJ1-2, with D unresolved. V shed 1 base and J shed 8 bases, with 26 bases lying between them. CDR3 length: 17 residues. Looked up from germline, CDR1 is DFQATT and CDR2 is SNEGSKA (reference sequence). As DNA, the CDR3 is TGCAGTGCTAGAGCGCTAGCCGGAGACGGTGGTCTCCGGGGCTACACCTTC. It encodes CSARALAGDGGLRGYTF.

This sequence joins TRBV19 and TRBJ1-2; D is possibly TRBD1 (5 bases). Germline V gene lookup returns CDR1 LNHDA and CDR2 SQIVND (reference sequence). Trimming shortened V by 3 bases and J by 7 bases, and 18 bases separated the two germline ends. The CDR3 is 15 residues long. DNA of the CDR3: TGTGCCAGTAGTATCTCCACGGGGGAAACGGGTGGCTACACCTTC. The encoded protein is CASSISTGETGGYTF.

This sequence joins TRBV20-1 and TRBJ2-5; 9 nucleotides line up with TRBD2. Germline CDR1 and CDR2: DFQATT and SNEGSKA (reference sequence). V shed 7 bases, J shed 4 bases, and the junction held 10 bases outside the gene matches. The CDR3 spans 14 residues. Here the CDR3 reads CSGLASGIRETQYF. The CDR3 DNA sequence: TGCAGTGGTTTGGCTAGCGGGATTCGAGAGACCCAGTACTTC.

Here the CDR3 reads CASSPRRKAGAVETQYF. CDR3 bases: TGTGCCAGCAGCCCGCGCCGGAAGGCAGGGGCGGTTGAGACCCAGTACTTC. The J gene is TRBJ2-5, the V gene TRBV11-2, with D maybe TRBD1 (6 bases). Germline loops: CDR1 SGHAT, CDR2 FQNNGV. V was clipped by 5 bases and J by 5 bases, with 24 bases between them. The CDR3 has 17 residues.